The 23 T cell receptor beta chains in this list originate from one sample, sequenced in a study of blood T cell repertoires in COVID-19. Repertoires were generated with immunoSEQ multiplex PCR, while TCRdb's copy carries only in-frame clones and drops some. The sample contains 85,000 to 120,000 clones, 70% to 85% of which appear only once. The sequencing input was peripheral blood. The origin of the receptors is a woman in her sixties or seventies with acute or convalescent COVID-19.

The J gene is TRBJ2-3, the V gene TRBV18; TRBD1 aligns across 7 bases. Germline V gene data show CDR1 as KGHSH and CDR2 as LQKENI. The V gene end was trimmed by 0 bases and the J gene end by 3 bases; junction bases not matched to a gene: 0. The CDR3 is 14 amino acids. The CDR3 DNA follows: TGTGCCAGCTCACCACCGACAGGGACAGATACGCAGTATTTT. This encodes CASSPPTGTDTQYF. The full variable domain, its missing parts supplied by reference TRBV18 and TRBJ2-3, is NAGVMQNPRHLVRRRGQEARLRCSPMKGHSHVYWYRQLPEEGLKFMVYLQKENIIDESGMPKERFSAEFPKEGPSILRIQQVVRGDSAAYFCASSPPTGTDTQYFGPGTRLTVL.

A remark on this clone: A read error may account for a junction end that differs from germline. V gene TRBV28 combines with J gene TRBJ1-3; possible D gene TRBD1, 5 bases. The length of the CDR3 is 16 residues. The germline V gene encodes CDR1 MDHEN and CDR2 SYDVKM. The CDR3 spells CASITAGGGSENTIYF. DNA for the CDR3: TGTGCCAGCATCACTGCCGGGGGGGGTTCTGAAAACACCATATATTTT.

As regards this clone: This same CDR3 is encoded by further DNA sequences in the sample. The chain employs TRBV5-1 and TRBJ2-5; 13 bases line up with TRBD2. There are 16 residues in the CDR3. V gave up 0 bases and J gave up 1 base; unmatched junction bases: 0. Germline CDR1 and CDR2: SGHRS and YFSETQ. CDR3 sequence reads: CASSLGLAGGQETQYF. The CDR3 DNA follows: TGCGCCAGCAGCTTGGGACTAGCGGGGGGCCAAGAGACCCAGTACTTC.

The chain has TRBV6-6 and TRBJ1-4; tentatively, D is TRBD1 (6 bases). The CDR3 runs to 15 residues. Trimming removed 0 bases from V and 7 bases from J, with 12 bases in between. CDR1 is MNHNY, CDR2 SVGAGI, per germline (reference sequence). The CDR3: CASSYSRGGGEKLFF. CDR3 nucleotides: TGTGCCAGCAGTTACTCGAGAGGGGGGGGTGAAAAACTGTTTTTT.

The chain carries TRBV30 and TRBJ1-2; D is unclear. The germline CDR1 and CDR2 sequences are GTSNPN and SVGIG (reference sequence). V was pared by 0 bases and J by 6 bases, with 11 bases between. The CDR3 extends over 13 amino acids. This chain's CDR3 is CAWSVEAENGYTF. Written as DNA, the CDR3 is TGTGCCTGGAGTGTAGAGGCAGAAAATGGCTACACCTTC.

The CDR3, as DNA: TGTGCCAGCAGTTCCCGCTTAGCGGGATATAGCTCCTACGAGCAGTACTTC. Residues: CASSSRLAGYSSYEQYF. The J gene is TRBJ2-7, the V gene TRBV28, with TRBD2 identical over 8 bases. The V gene's germline CDR1 is MDHEN and CDR2 SYDVKM. The CDR3 consists of 17 residues. The ends lost 4 bases at V and 0 bases at J; junction bases unmatched: 11.

The rearrangement links TRBV6-1 to TRBJ2-3; D may be TRBD2 (6 bases). The germline V gene encodes CDR1 MNHNS and CDR2 SASEGT. The V gene lost 2 bases and the J gene lost 1 base, with 13 bases spanning the gap. The CDR3 extends over 16 amino acids. CDR3 sequence: CASSEQGASGTDTQYF. DNA for the CDR3: TGTGCCAGCAGTGAACAGGGAGCTAGCGGCACAGATACGCAGTATTTT.

This clone was seen more than once but under ten times. This sequence joins TRBV7-3 and TRBJ2-7; D gene uncertain. V gave up 3 bases and J gave up 4 bases, with 10 bases separating them. Germline V CDR1 and CDR2: SGHTA, FQGTGA. This CDR3 has 13 residues. This CDR3 is CASSFLPQYEQYF. CDR3 DNA: TGTGCCAGCAGCTTTCTTCCCCAGTACGAGCAGTACTTC.

This clone was seen a few times. The V call is TRBV19, the J call TRBJ1-2, with D unresolved. The CDR3 extends over 14 amino acids. In germline, CDR1 is LNHDA, CDR2 SQIVND (reference sequence). Trimming removed 6 bases at V and 2 bases at J, with 13 bases between. The CDR3 loop is CASRPGRVNYGYTF. Written as DNA, the CDR3 is TGTGCCAGTAGGCCCGGGCGGGTGAACTATGGCTACACCTTC.

Concerning this clone itself: Other DNA sequences in this sample translate to the same CDR3. The chain has TRBV18 and TRBJ2-5; D is unclear. CDR3 length equals 12 residues. Germline V lookup: CDR1 KGHSH, CDR2 LQKENI. The V gene lost 1 base and the J gene lost 5 bases, with 5 bases spanning the gap. In DNA, the CDR3 is TGTGCCAGCTCACCACAGAGGGAGACCCAGTACTTC. Translation: CASSPQRETQYF. Combining the CDR3 with reference TRBV18 and TRBJ2-5 gives the whole variable domain NAGVMQNPRHLVRRRGQEARLRCSPMKGHSHVYWYRQLPEEGLKFMVYLQKENIIDESGMPKERFSAEFPKEGPSILRIQQVVRGDSAAYFCASSPQRETQYFGPGTRLLVL.

The rearrangement links TRBV9 to TRBJ1-3; TRBD1 might be the D (6 bases). V shed 1 base and J shed 0 bases, with 14 bases lying between them. The CDR3 has 17 amino acids. Germline V gene lookup returns CDR1 SGDLS and CDR2 YYNGEE. The CDR3 is CASSVSQGQYSGNTIYF. The CDR3 nucleotides are TGTGCCAGCAGCGTATCCCAGGGGCAGTACTCTGGAAACACCATATATTTT.

This clone was counted once. V usage is TRBV7-2 and J usage is TRBJ2-5; 8 bases match TRBD1. V lost 2 bases to trimming and J lost 3 bases; unmatched junction nucleotides: 5. The germline gives CDR1 SGHTA, CDR2 FQGNSA. The CDR3 is made up of 15 amino acids. The CDR3 reads CASSLSGTGEETQYF. CDR3 DNA: TGTGCCAGCAGCTTATCCGGGACAGGTGAAGAGACCCAGTACTTC.

Here the CDR3 DNA reads TGTGCCAGTAGTACCAGACAGGGTCGGAGCTCCTATAATTCACCCCTCCACTTT. Amino acid sequence: CASSTRQGRSSYNSPLHF. The chain links TRBV19 to TRBJ1-6, with TRBD1 matching over 7 bases. The CDR3 is 18 residues long. The V gene end was trimmed by 4 bases and the J gene end by 0 bases; junction bases not matched to a gene: 9. CDR1 LNHDA and CDR2 SQIVND come from the germline V gene (reference sequence).

The V and J genes are TRBV18 and TRBJ2-3; no reliable D call. The CDR3 extends over 16 amino acids. From germline, CDR1 is KGHSH and CDR2 LQKENI. With 1 base removed from V and 1 base from J, the gap between germline ends came to 12 bases. CDR3 amino acids: CASSPLGSGGTDTQYF. The CDR3 coding sequence is TGTGCCAGCTCACCACTAGGTTCGGGTGGCACAGATACGCAGTATTTT.

At least ten counts were recorded for this clone. The genes are TRBV2 and TRBJ1-5, with D unresolved. Germline CDR1 and CDR2: SNHLY and FYNNEI. Trimming took off 7 bases at V and 6 bases at J, with 13 bases between the two ends. This CDR3 is 13 amino acids long. The CDR3 spells CASTTINGQPQHF. CDR3 bases: TGTGCCAGCACCACGATAAACGGTCAGCCCCAGCATTTT.

This chain connects TRBV27 to TRBJ2-2; 10 bases match TRBD2. CDR3 length equals 15 residues. J lost 5 bases, V lost 4 bases, and 4 bases had no gene match. Germline V gene sequence: CDR1 MNHEY, CDR2 SMNVEV (reference sequence). In DNA, the CDR3 is TGTGCCAGCAGTTCTCTAGCGGGAGTTACCGGGGAGCTGTTTTTT. Translated: CASSSLAGVTGELFF.

This clone appeared a few times. The V and J genes are TRBV19 and TRBJ2-5, with 10 positions matching TRBD2. V was pared by 5 bases and J by 3 bases, with 15 bases of the junction left unmatched. CDR1 is LNHDA and CDR2 is SQIVND in the germline V gene (reference sequence). This CDR3 has 18 amino acids. CDR3 sequence reads: CASSSEAGGRGKKETQYF. For the CDR3, the DNA is TGTGCCAGTAGTTCCGAAGCGGGAGGGAGAGGGAAAAAAGAGACCCAGTACTTC.

The rearrangement uses TRBV5-1 and TRBJ1-2; no clear D. The length of the CDR3 is 13 residues. In germline, CDR1 is SGHRS, CDR2 YFSETQ. Trimming stripped 4 bases from V and 0 bases from J, with 7 bases between. The CDR3 loop is CASSGEANYGYTF. The CDR3 DNA is TGCGCCAGCAGCGGAGAAGCTAACTATGGCTACACCTTC. The full variable domain, rest sourced from reference TRBV5-1 and TRBJ1-2, is KAGVTQTPRYLIKTRGQQVTLSCSPISGHRSVSWYQQTPGQGLQFLFEYFSETQRNKGNFPGRFSGRQFSNSRSEMNVSTLELGDSALYLCASSGEANYGYTFGSGTRLTVV.

CDR3 sequence: CASWGRVAGEGTDTQYF. In DNA form, the CDR3 reads TGCGCCAGTTGGGGCAGGGTAGCGGGAGAGGGCACAGATACGCAGTATTTT. The chain carries TRBV4-1 and TRBJ2-3, with 9 bases fitting TRBD2. The junction had 14 bases not matched to a gene; V was cut back by 9 bases and J by 1 base. The germline CDR1 and CDR2 sequences are MGHRA and YSYEKL. CDR3 length: 17 amino acids.

This clone was seen a handful of times. The chain uses TRBV5-5 and TRBJ1-5; tentatively, D is TRBD1 (5 bases). Trimming pared 4 bases from V and 5 bases from J, leaving 10 bases between. Germline assignment: CDR1 SGHKS and CDR2 YYEKEE (reference sequence). The CDR3 totals 13 residues. The CDR3 protein is CASSPRGDQPQHF. CDR3 DNA: TGTGCCAGCAGCCCCCGGGGGGATCAGCCCCAGCATTTT. The complete variable domain, with remaining parts taken from reference TRBV5-5 and TRBJ1-5, reads DAGVTQSPTHLIKTRGQQVTLRCSPISGHKSVSWYQQVLGQGPQFIFQYYEKEERGRGNFPDRFSARQFPNYSSELNVNALLLGDSALYLCASSPRGDQPQHFGDGTRLSIL.

Turning to this clone: Other DNA variants within this sample encode the same CDR3. The chain is built from TRBV6-5 and TRBJ1-2; 8 bases are shared with TRBD1. The CDR3 has 14 residues. CDR1 MNHEY and CDR2 SVGAGI come from the germline V gene. V was clipped by 6 bases and J by 3 bases; unmatched bases: 6. The DNA for the CDR3 is TGTGCCAGCAGCCTTCAGGGGGCCGACTATGGCTACACCTTC. This translates into CASSLQGADYGYTF.

The chain is built from TRBV5-1 and TRBJ2-2; 12 bases agree with TRBD2. This CDR3 spans 17 amino acids. Trimming removed 3 bases from V and 2 bases from J; junction bases left unmatched: 5. The germline V gene encodes CDR1 SGHRS and CDR2 YFSETQ. CDR3 sequence: CASSSLAGGLNTGELFF. Here the CDR3 DNA reads TGCGCCAGCAGCTCACTAGCGGGGGGATTAAACACCGGGGAGCTGTTTTTT.

This clone was found once. This chain uses TRBV20-1 with TRBJ2-2, with D possibly being TRBD2 (5 bases). This CDR3 spans 14 amino acids. V was cut by 3 bases and J by 4 bases, with 12 bases left in between. Per germline, CDR1 DFQATT and CDR2 SNEGSKA (reference sequence). CDR3 sequence: CSASGGRATGELFF. CDR3 nucleotide sequence: TGCAGTGCTAGTGGTGGGCGGGCCACCGGGGAGCTGTTTTTT.